A selection of T cell receptor beta chains follows, all from one sample in a study of cytomegalovirus exposure and HLA in healthy donors. Profiling relied on immunoSEQ multiplex PCR, and the TCRdb table lists in-frame clones only, not all of them. The data hold some 42,000 clones, with 45% to 65% observed a single time. The sequencing sample was made of PBMCs. These receptors originate from a human donor in good health. The CDR3 runs from the conserved cysteine through the conserved F or W. Each record gives: clone size, V gene, J gene, D gene, CDR3 protein, CDR3 DNA. D genes are given only for firm matches. Part of the rows lack a size; the others show once, few, many or a class for expanded clones.

>few|TRBV7-9|TRBJ1-4|TRBD1
CASSLWPGGNEKLFF
TGTGCCAGCAGCTTATGGCCAGGGGGGAATGAAAAACTGTTTTTT
>NA|TRBV9|TRBJ2-7|TRBD2
CASSVGTSGYEQYF
TGTGCCAGCAGCGTAGGGACTAGCGGCTACGAGCAGTACTTC
>few|TRBV19|TRBJ1-2|NA
CASSIVAATYGYTF
TGTGCCAGTAGTATTGTAGCGGCTACCTATGGCTACACCTTC
>NA|TRBV5-6|TRBJ2-6|NA
CASSLVREHRSGANVLTF
TGTGCCAGCAGCTTGGTTAGGGAGCACCGCTCTGGGGCCAACGTCCTGACTTTC
>few|TRBV19|TRBJ2-7|TRBD2
CATRTSGGYEQYF
TGTGCCACTCGGACTAGCGGGGGTTACGAGCAGTACTTC
>NA|TRBV4-1|TRBJ1-2|NA
CASSQDPGLNYGYTF
TGCGCCAGCAGCCAAGATCCCGGGTTAAACTATGGCTACACCTTC
>few|TRBV27|TRBJ2-7|TRBD2
CASSFLAGGNYEQYF
TGTGCCAGCAGTTTTCTAGCGGGAGGGAACTACGAGCAGTACTTC
>NA|TRBV6-5|TRBJ2-2|TRBD1
CASSWGQGNTGELFF
TGTGCCAGCAGTTGGGGACAGGGGAACACCGGGGAGCTGTTTTTT
>NA|TRBV11-3|TRBJ2-1|TRBD2
CASSSGLAGSSYNEQFF
TGTGCCAGCAGCTCCGGACTAGCGGGGAGCTCCTACAATGAGCAGTTCTTC
>NA|TRBV19|TRBJ1-1|NA
CASSHSYREAFF
TGTGCCAGTAGCCACAGCTACCGAGAAGCTTTCTTT
>few|TRBV2|TRBJ1-6|NA
CASSQTANNSPLHF
TGTGCCAGCAGTCAGACAGCCAATAATTCACCCCTCCACTTT
>NA|TRBV4-3|TRBJ1-3|TRBD1
CASGLGQGNSGNTIYF
TGCGCCAGCGGGTTGGGACAGGGAAACTCTGGAAACACCATATATTTT
>NA|TRBV18|TRBJ1-5|NA
CASCAGREQPQHF
TGTGCCAGCTGCGCAGGTCGGGAACAGCCCCAGCATTTT
>NA|TRBV19|TRBJ1-6|TRBD1
CAGKGQGNSPLHF
TGTGCCGGGAAGGGACAGGGAAATTCACCCCTCCACTTT
>NA|TRBV27|TRBJ1-2|NA
CASNYPDGYTF
TGTGCCAGCAACTACCCGGATGGCTACACCTTC
>few|TRBV25-1|TRBJ1-2|NA
CASSPQQGVGYTF
TGTGCCAGCAGCCCACAACAGGGAGTTGGCTACACCTTC
>NA|TRBV2|TRBJ2-2|NA
CASTEAPDRTGELFF
TGTGCCAGCACCGAAGCGCCCGACAGGACCGGGGAGCTGTTTTTT
>NA|TRBV2|TRBJ1-2|TRBD1
CASSDGTGTSYGYTF
TGTGCCAGCAGTGACGGGACAGGGACGAGCTATGGCTACACCTTC
>NA|TRBV2|TRBJ1-5|NA
CASKADRPNQPQHF
TGTGCCAGCAAAGCGGACAGACCAAATCAGCCCCAGCATTTT
>NA|TRBV15|TRBJ1-4|NA
CATSRGSQDLNEKLFF
TGTGCCACCAGCAGAGGTTCACAGGACCTAAATGAAAAACTGTTTTTT
>NA|TRBV28|TRBJ1-2|TRBD1
CASRTVQGFYGYTF
TGTGCCAGCAGAACCGTACAGGGGTTCTATGGCTACACCTTC
>NA|TRBV27|TRBJ2-3|TRBD1
CASSLSMGTGGRTDTQYF
TGTGCCAGCAGTTTATCAATGGGGACAGGGGGCCGTACAGATACGCAGTATTTT
>few|TRBV9|TRBJ2-3|TRBD2
CASSVAQRGGSDTQYF
TGTGCCAGCAGCGTAGCCCAGCGGGGGGGCTCGGATACGCAGTATTTT
>NA|TRBV29-1|TRBJ2-1|TRBD1
CSGDRDEEQFF
TGCAGCGGAGACAGGGACGAGGAGCAGTTCTTC
>few|TRBV19|TRBJ2-1|TRBD2
CASRPGLAGAGGNEQFF
TGTGCCAGTCGCCCGGGACTAGCGGGAGCTGGGGGCAATGAGCAGTTCTTC
>few|TRBV6-6|TRBJ1-6|TRBD1
CASSNSATGYNSPLHF
TGTGCCAGCAGTAACTCTGCGACAGGGTATAATTCACCCCTCCACTTT
>NA|TRBV6-6|TRBJ2-3|NA
CASSRSGEVTDTQYF
TGTGCCAGCAGTCGATCCGGGGAGGTCACAGATACGCAGTATTTT
>NA|TRBV11-2|TRBJ2-3|NA
CASSLVVVVTDTQYF
TGTGCCAGCAGCTTAGTAGTCGTGGTGACAGATACGCAGTATTTT
>NA|TRBV4-3|TRBJ1-4|NA
CASSQVEEKLFF
TGCGCCAGCAGCCAAGTGGAGGAAAAACTGTTTTTT
>NA|TRBV14|TRBJ1-2|NA
CASSQDPKPGYGYTF
TGTGCCAGCAGCCAAGATCCTAAGCCGGGATATGGCTACACCTTC
>NA|TRBV27|TRBJ2-7|NA
CASIQGQGRTSEQYF
TGTGCCAGCATTCAAGGGCAGGGCCGTACTTCCGAGCAGTACTTC
>NA|TRBV29-1|TRBJ2-7|TRBD2
CSVIFSGRVGYEQYF
TGCAGCGTTATTTTTAGCGGGAGGGTCGGGTACGAGCAGTACTTC
>NA|TRBV5-4|TRBJ2-5|TRBD2
CASSGGASGSHDF
TGTGCCAGCTCCGGGGGGGCTAGCGGGAGTCATGACTTC
>few|TRBV6-6|TRBJ1-3|NA
CAASGWSGNTIYF
TGTGCCGCCTCGGGGTGGTCTGGAAACACCATATATTTT
>NA|TRBV7-2|TRBJ2-4|TRBD2
CASSKDSGKNIQYF
TGTGCCAGCAGCAAAGATAGCGGGAAAAACATTCAGTACTTC
>few|TRBV6-6|TRBJ1-5|NA
CASSPTGTYSNQPQHF
TGTGCCAGCAGTCCCACAGGTACCTATAGCAATCAGCCCCAGCATTTT
>NA|TRBV10-3|TRBJ2-7|TRBD2
CAISDGGRASPQSYEQYF
TGTGCCATCAGTGATGGCGGGAGGGCCTCCCCCCAATCCTACGAGCAGTACTTC
>NA|TRBV28|TRBJ1-3|NA
CASSLFYRRDSGNTIYF
TGTGCCAGCAGTTTATTTTACAGGAGAGACTCTGGAAACACCATATATTTT
>few|TRBV11-2|TRBJ2-3|TRBD1
CASGRDRAPDTQYF
TGTGCCAGCGGCCGCGACAGGGCCCCAGATACGCAGTATTTT
>few|TRBV5-1|TRBJ1-2|NA
CASSYYRQIPYLF
TGTGCCAGCAGCTACTACCGACAGATACCCTACCTCTTC
>NA|TRBV4-1|TRBJ1-5|NA
CASSQGANQPQHF
TGCGCCAGCAGCCAAGGGGCGAATCAGCCCCAGCATTTT
>NA|TRBV6-4|TRBJ1-2|NA
CASSVQAGGPGGYTF
TGTGCCAGCAGTGTCCAGGCGGGGGGACCGGGTGGCTACACCTTC
>NA|TRBV5-1|TRBJ2-3|NA
CASSSGWLSSTDTQYF
TGCGCCAGCAGCTCTGGTTGGCTCTCTAGCACAGATACGCAGTATTTT
>few|TRBV11-3|TRBJ2-1|TRBD2
CASSLDRTRDEQFF
TGTGCCAGCAGCTTAGATCGGACTAGGGATGAGCAGTTCTTC
>NA|TRBV7-9|TRBJ1-2|NA
CASSSTGYTNYGYTF
TGTGCCAGCAGCTCAACAGGGTATACCAACTATGGCTACACCTTC
>NA|TRBV27|TRBJ2-2|NA
CASSFYAGRSGELFF
TGTGCCAGCAGTTTCTATGCCGGGAGATCCGGGGAGCTGTTTTTT
>NA|TRBV19|TRBJ1-2|NA
CASRPAGIGYGYTF
TGTGCCAGTAGGCCAGCAGGGATTGGCTATGGCTACACCTTC
>NA|TRBV9|TRBJ2-5|NA
CASSVDPTGEGAQYF
TGTGCCAGCAGCGTAGACCCGACAGGCGAAGGCGCCCAGTACTTC
>NA|TRBV5-1|TRBJ2-2|TRBD2
CASSYSSLAGGRGTGELFF
TGCGCCAGCAGCTATTCTTCCCTAGCGGGGGGGCGTGGCACCGGGGAGCTGTTTTTT
>few|TRBV9|TRBJ1-2|TRBD1
CASATGTGAYGYTF
TGTGCCAGCGCCACGGGGACAGGGGCGTATGGCTACACCTTC
>NA|TRBV5-6|TRBJ2-5|TRBD1
CASSKDRAETQYF
TGTGCCAGCAGTAAGGACAGGGCAGAGACCCAGTACTTC
>NA|TRBV9|TRBJ1-5|NA
CASSEGTGRNQPQHF
TGTGCCAGCAGCGAGGGAACAGGGAGAAATCAGCCCCAGCATTTT
>NA|TRBV15|TRBJ1-4|NA
CATSAQKGGGKLFF
TGTGCCACCAGCGCGCAAAAGGGCGGGGGAAAACTGTTTTTT
>NA|TRBV10-3|TRBJ1-5|NA
CAISEKRVAQPQHF
TGTGCCATCAGTGAGAAGAGGGTGGCTCAGCCCCAGCATTTT